This T cell receptor beta chain was identified during a study of shared T cell receptors in the human thymus. This CDR3 is 17 amino acids long. Germline values: CDR1 WNHNN, CDR2 SYGVQD (reference sequence). This table comes from immunoSEQ multiplex PCR, and its TCRdb copy is limited to in-frame clones, with some not included. The sample includes 650,000 to 950,000 clones, 75% to 90% of them seen just once. This same sample was also taken into another study, of human thymus T cells. That study adds: The study used thymus tissue resected during corrective heart surgery. Across thymic and blood repertoires, the usage of V and J genes appeared to be biased.

This chain uses TRBV10-1 with TRBJ2-5; maybe TRBD1 (7 bases). The J call is doubtful: the DNA matches TRBJ2-7 better. The clonotype originates from a girl under three years old with a congenital heart defect. The sequenced sample was thymocytes. CDR3 loop: CASSESKKAQGGHEQYF. CDR3 DNA sequence: TGCGCCAGCAGTGAGTCAAAAAAAGCTCAGGGGGGTCACGAGCAGTACTTC.